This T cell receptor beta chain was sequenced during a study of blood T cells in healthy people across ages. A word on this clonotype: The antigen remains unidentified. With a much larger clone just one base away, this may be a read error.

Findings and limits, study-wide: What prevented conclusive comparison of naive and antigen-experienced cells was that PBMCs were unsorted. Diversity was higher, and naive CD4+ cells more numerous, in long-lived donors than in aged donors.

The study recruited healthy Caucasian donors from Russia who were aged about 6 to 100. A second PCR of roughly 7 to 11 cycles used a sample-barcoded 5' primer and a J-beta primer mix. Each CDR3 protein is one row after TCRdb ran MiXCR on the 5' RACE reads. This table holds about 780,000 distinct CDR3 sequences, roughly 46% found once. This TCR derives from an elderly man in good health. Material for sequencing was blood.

CDR3 residues: CVSRSITPNQPQHF. CDR3 coding DNA: TGTGTCAGCAGAAGCATAACCCCGAATCAGCCCCAGCATTTT. The rearrangement joins TRBV28 to TRBJ1-5; D not certain. CDR3 length: 14 amino acids. The germline gives CDR1 MDHEN, CDR2 SYDVKM.